Following are 29 T cell receptor beta chains from one sample sequenced in a study of Graves' ophthalmopathy and Graves' hyperthyroidism. Amplification targeted the TCR beta CDR3 regions, with RNA transcripts as the source material. In the first round, RT-PCR was carried out with HTBI primers, and a multiplex PCR formed the second round. TCRdb re-called the multiplex PCR reads through MiXCR, storing one row per CDR3 protein. The table records approximately 500,000 distinct CDR3 sequences, under 15% of them present only once. Sample: blood. Source of these receptors: a woman aged 25 to 39 with Graves' ophthalmopathy.

This clonotype was seen many times. The V call is TRBV19, the J call TRBJ2-7; D may correspond to TRBD1 or TRBD2 (5 bases each). CDR1 and CDR2 from the germline V gene are LNHDA and SQIVND (reference sequence). This CDR3 contains 12 residues. V lost 3 bases and J lost 3, with 6 bases in between. CDR3 amino acids: CASSMGVYEQYF. The CDR3 DNA follows: TGTGCCAGTAGTATGGGGGTCTACGAGCAGTACTTC.

Ten or more counts support this clonotype. V and J are TRBV28 and TRBJ2-7; D ambiguous. CDR3 size: 14 residues. Between the trimmed V and J ends, which lost 3 bases and 7 bases, there was a span of 16 bases. In germline, CDR1 is MDHEN, CDR2 SYDVKM. The CDR3 is CASSLLTPSSEQYF. The CDR3 nucleotides are TGTGCCAGCAGTTTGTTGACACCCAGTTCTGAGCAGTACTTC.

This clonotype was observed at least ten times. CDR3 bases: TGTGCCAGCAGCTTGAACGACTATATCACGGGCAGGGTGAGCGAGCAGTACTTC. Protein product: CASSLNDYITGRVSEQYF. The genes are TRBV11-1 and TRBJ2-7, with D perhaps matching TRBD1 or TRBD2 (5 bases each). CDR3 length: 18 residues. Germline lookup yields CDR1 SGHAT and CDR2 FQDESV (reference sequence). Trimming cost V 3 bases and J 6 bases, with 27 bases left between them.

This clonotype has ten or more counts. The chain joins TRBV6-5 to TRBJ1-3, with no clear D. V lost 5 bases and J 0 bases, leaving 8 bases between the germline ends. The CDR3 sequence is 14 residues long. The V gene's germline CDR1 is MNHEY and CDR2 SVGAGI. CDR3 sequence: CASSPSSSGNTIYF. CDR3 DNA sequence: TGTGCCAGCAGTCCGTCGAGCTCTGGAAACACCATATATTTT.

Ten or more counts support this clonotype. The chain links TRBV29-1 to TRBJ1-2; tentatively, D is TRBD1 (5 bases). The CDR3 extends over 10 amino acids. Germline-derived CDR1 and CDR2 are SQVTM and ANQGSEA. Trimming took 1 base from V and 14 from J, leaving 11 bases between them. Written as DNA, the CDR3 is TGCAGCGTTGAAGGGGACGCCCGGACCTTC. Protein: CSVEGDARTF.

This clonotype appeared a few times. The chain has TRBV3-1 and TRBJ1-2, with D maybe TRBD1 (5 bases). Germline V gives CDR1 LGHDT, CDR2 YNNKEL (reference sequence). Trimming left V 3 bases short and J 5 bases short, with 10 bases between. The CDR3 extends over 13 amino acids. The CDR3 region is CASSQKGNYGYTF. DNA for the CDR3: TGTGCCAGCAGCCAGAAGGGGAATTATGGCTACACCTTC.

The sample holds many counts of this clonotype. The chain links TRBV27 to TRBJ2-7; TRBD2 is a possible D gene (6 bases). Germline-derived CDR1 and CDR2 are MNHEY and SMNVEV (reference sequence). The CDR3 runs 14 residues. Trimming removed 7 bases from V and 1 base from J, with 14 bases in between. CDR3 coding DNA: TGTGCCAGCACCCCTAGCGATAAATCCTACGAGCAGTACTTC. It translates to CASTPSDKSYEQYF.

This clonotype was seen a handful of times. The chain employs TRBV30 and TRBJ1-5; 8 bases fit TRBD1. V trimming: 2 bases; J trimming: 2 bases; junction bases outside the gene matches: 2. Germline CDR1 is GTSNPN and CDR2 is SVGIG (reference sequence). This CDR3 is built from 14 residues. The CDR3 loop reads CAWSTGQGNQPQHF. The CDR3 region has the DNA TGTGCCTGGAGTACGGGACAGGGCAATCAGCCCCAGCATTTT.

This clonotype was detected many times. This chain joins TRBV24-1 and TRBJ1-1; 7 nucleotides align to TRBD1. Germline values: CDR1 KGHDR, CDR2 SFDVKD. Trimming cost V 7 bases and J 7 bases; bases outside gene matches: 8. CDR3 length equals 13 residues. For the CDR3, the DNA is TGTGCCACCAGACATACAGGGGCGGGTGAAGCTTTCTTT. Its translation is CATRHTGAGEAFF.

This clonotype was observed many times. V gene TRBV20-1 combines with J gene TRBJ2-7; perhaps D is TRBD1 or TRBD2 (5 bases each). With 5 bases removed from V and 0 bases from J, the gap between germline ends came to 17 bases. The CDR3 covers 15 residues. The germline gives CDR1 DFQATT, CDR2 SNEGSKA (reference sequence). The CDR3: CSAGVTGRNSYEQYF. The CDR3, as DNA: TGCAGTGCTGGAGTTACGGGACGGAACTCCTACGAGCAGTACTTC.

This clonotype was recorded many times. The genes are TRBV5-4 and TRBJ2-7, with 8 bases matching TRBD2. After removal of 1 base from V and 0 bases from J, the junction contained 6 bases not matched to a gene. Per germline, CDR1 SGHNT and CDR2 YYREEE (reference sequence). The CDR3 runs 16 residues. CDR3 amino acids: CASSLYGGVSSYEQYF. The CDR3 DNA reads TGTGCCAGCAGCTTGTACGGGGGGGTAAGCTCCTACGAGCAGTACTTC.

This clonotype came up many times. The chain has TRBV20-1 and TRBJ2-2; D is ambiguous. The CDR3 has 15 residues. With 7 bases removed from V and 3 bases from J, the gap between germline ends came to 18 bases. Germline-derived CDR1 and CDR2 are DFQATT and SNEGSKA (reference sequence). Here the CDR3 DNA reads TGCAGTGTCAAGTACCGGGCCCGCGACACCGGGGAGCTGTTTTTT. Protein sequence: CSVKYRARDTGELFF.

This clonotype was counted ten times or more. This CDR3 reads CASRLPAGEGYTF. In DNA, the CDR3 is TGTGCCAGCAGGCTCCCGGCCGGTGAGGGCTACACCTTC. The V and J genes are TRBV28 and TRBJ1-2; the D is unclear. This CDR3 has 13 residues. In germline, CDR1 is MDHEN, CDR2 SYDVKM. Trimming pared 6 bases from V and 8 bases from J, leaving 16 bases between.

This clonotype was counted a single time. This could be a read error, since a much larger clone is one nucleotide away. Because it lacks the conserved phenylalanine or tryptophan at the end, this CDR3 is likely a read error. The chain uses TRBV20-1 and TRBJ1-1, with no clear D. V gave up 0 bases and J gave up 0 bases, with 8 bases separating them. CDR3 length equals 14 residues. The germline V gene has CDR1 DFQATT and CDR2 SNEGSKA (reference sequence). This CDR3 reads CSARDRGLNTEAFV. In DNA form, the CDR3 reads TGCAGTGCTAGAGATCGTGGCCTGAACACTGAAGCTTTCGTT.

This clonotype was counted at least ten times. V and J are TRBV6-1 and TRBJ2-5; 8 positions agree with TRBD2. The V and J ends lost 7 bases and 5 bases, in that order; junction bases with no gene match: 9. There are 14 residues in the CDR3. Germline V gene lookup returns CDR1 MNHNS and CDR2 SASEGT. The DNA of the CDR3 is TGTGCCAGCAAGCCCACCGGGAGGGAGGAGACCCAGTACTTC. Its protein is CASKPTGREETQYF.

This clonotype occurred many times. The V and J genes are TRBV28 and TRBJ1-2; D possibly corresponds to TRBD1 (6 bases). The CDR3 has 15 amino acids. Germline CDR1 and CDR2: MDHEN and SYDVKM. V lost 6 bases to trimming and J lost 3 bases, with 17 bases between them. The DNA for the CDR3 is TGTGCCAGCAGGCCAACAGGGAGGGGAGACTATGGCTACACCTTC. It is translated as CASRPTGRGDYGYTF.

This clonotype came up many times. The chain combines TRBV19 with TRBJ1-6, with 9 positions matching TRBD1. The germline V gene has CDR1 LNHDA and CDR2 SQIVND (reference sequence). The CDR3 is 14 amino acids. J gave up 6 bases and V 8 bases, and 5 bases lay outside the gene matches. The chain's CDR3 is CASSSTGGNSPLHF. As DNA, the CDR3 is TGTGCCAGTTCCTCGACAGGGGGTAATTCACCCCTCCACTTT.

This clonotype was detected only a few times. The V call is TRBV10-2, the J call TRBJ1-3; TRBD1 is a possible D gene (5 bases). V dropped 7 bases and J dropped 4 bases, with 11 bases sitting between them. The CDR3 contains 13 residues. CDR1 WSHSY and CDR2 SAAADI come from the germline V gene. This CDR3 reads CASTGGGGNTIYF. For the CDR3, the DNA is TGCGCCAGCACCGGGGGGGGAGGAAACACCATATATTTT.

This clonotype was observed a handful of times. The CDR3 spells CASSYGTSGRLQYF. In DNA, the CDR3 is TGTGCCAGCAGTTATGGGACTAGCGGGAGACTGCAGTACTTC. This chain joins TRBV6-5 and TRBJ2-7, with 14 nucleotides matching TRBD2. J was trimmed by 9 bases and V by 3 bases; bases with no gene match: 4. Looked up from germline, CDR1 is MNHEY and CDR2 is SVGAGI. This CDR3 contains 14 residues.

This clonotype was observed at least ten times. This chain connects TRBV12-3 or TRBV12-4 to TRBJ2-4; D is perhaps TRBD2 (5 bases). The CDR3 is made up of 13 amino acids. V shed 5 bases and J shed 7 bases, with 12 bases lying between them. CDR3 in DNA: TGTGCCAGCAGTCAACGGAGGTTGAACATTCAGTACTTC. Protein product: CASSQRRLNIQYF.

Many counts were recorded for this clonotype. The chain couples TRBV19 to TRBJ1-2; possible D gene TRBD1, 5 bases. The V end was cut by 6 bases, the J end by 0 bases, with 8 bases between. CDR3 length equals 13 residues. Germline CDR1 reads LNHDA; CDR2 reads SQIVND (reference sequence). The DNA of the CDR3 is TGTGCCAGTAGCCAGACAGCTAACTATGGCTACACCTTC. Protein sequence: CASSQTANYGYTF.

The gene calls are TRBV6-1 and TRBJ2-2; D unclear. The CDR3 has 13 amino acids. Trimming took 7 bases from V and 4 from J, leaving 10 bases between them. CDR1 is MNHNS and CDR2 is SASEGT in the germline V gene. The CDR3 protein is CASIRLATGELFF. Written as DNA, the CDR3 is TGTGCCAGCATCAGACTTGCCACCGGGGAGCTGTTTTTT.

This clonotype was recorded at least ten times. This chain connects TRBV6-1 to TRBJ2-2, with a tentative D call TRBD2 (5 bases). The germline V gene has CDR1 MNHNS and CDR2 SASEGT. Trimming removed 8 bases from V and 5 bases from J, with 18 bases in between. CDR3 length: 15 residues. CDR3 amino acids: CASGGPRGVTGELFF. Written as DNA, the CDR3 is TGTGCCAGCGGCGGCCCCCGGGGTGTTACCGGGGAGCTGTTTTTT.

This clonotype was observed at least ten times. The J gene is TRBJ2-7, the V gene TRBV12-3 or TRBV12-4; D is perhaps TRBD1 (6 bases). V shed 2 bases and J shed 2 bases, with 13 bases lying between them. The CDR3 is 15 residues long. CDR3 loop: CASSLSRGHTYEQYF. CDR3 coding DNA: TGTGCCAGCAGTTTAAGCAGGGGACACACCTACGAGCAGTACTTC.

In regard to this clonotype: Being one base from a much bigger clone, this may be a read error. The DNA of the CDR3 is TGTGACAGCAGCTTAGACAGGGGGCCCTGGAATGAGCAGTTCTTC. Translation: CDSSLDRGPWNEQFF. The gene calls are TRBV11-2 and TRBJ2-1; TRBD1 matches at 10 bases. CDR1 SGHAT and CDR2 FQNNGV come from the germline V gene. The CDR3 covers 15 residues.

This clonotype was detected a few times. The gene calls are TRBV13 and TRBJ2-5; D is perhaps TRBD1 or TRBD2 (5 bases each). This CDR3 has 15 amino acids. V lost 5 bases and J 5 bases, leaving 18 bases between the germline ends. Germline lookup yields CDR1 PRHDT and CDR2 FYEKMQ (reference sequence). CDR3 coding DNA: TGTGCCAGCAGCCTTCGGGACCTTCTGGTGGAGACCCAGTACTTC. This sequence encodes CASSLRDLLVETQYF. The whole variable domain, filled in from reference TRBV13 and TRBJ2-5, reads AAGVIQSPRHLIKEKRETATLKCYPIPRHDTVYWYQQGPGQDPQFLISFYEKMQSDKGSIPDRFSAQQFSDYHSELNMSSLELGDSALYFCASSLRDLLVETQYFGPGTRLLVL.

This clonotype has ten or more counts. The chain recombines TRBV9 with TRBJ2-7; 7 nucleotides match TRBD1. The ends lost 0 bases at V and 0 bases at J; junction bases unmatched: 3. This CDR3 has 15 amino acids. Per germline, CDR1 SGDLS and CDR2 YYNGEE. The CDR3 loop reads CASSVGTGSSYEQYF. For the CDR3, the DNA is TGTGCCAGCAGCGTAGGGACAGGAAGCTCCTACGAGCAGTACTTC.

Comments on this clonotype: This may arise from a read error, as a much more abundant clone is one base away. The conserved phenylalanine or tryptophan normally closing the CDR3 is absent here, so this likely arose from a read error. The J gene is TRBJ2-2, the V gene TRBV6-5, with D unresolved. The CDR3 has 10 residues. V was trimmed by 7 bases and J by 7 bases, leaving 4 bases between them. In germline, CDR1 is MNHEY, CDR2 SVGAGI. The CDR3 sequence: CASNRGELFL. The CDR3, as DNA: TGTGCCAGCAATCGCGGGGAGCTGTTTTTG.

This clonotype was counted ten times or more. The chain joins TRBV11-2 to TRBJ1-2; 9 positions agree with TRBD1. The ends lost 5 bases at V and 4 bases at J; junction bases unmatched: 5. Germline CDR1 SGHAT, CDR2 FQNNGV. This CDR3 has 14 amino acids. The CDR3 protein is CASSLGTGLYGYTF. Here the CDR3 DNA reads TGTGCCAGCAGCCTAGGGACAGGGCTCTATGGCTACACCTTC.